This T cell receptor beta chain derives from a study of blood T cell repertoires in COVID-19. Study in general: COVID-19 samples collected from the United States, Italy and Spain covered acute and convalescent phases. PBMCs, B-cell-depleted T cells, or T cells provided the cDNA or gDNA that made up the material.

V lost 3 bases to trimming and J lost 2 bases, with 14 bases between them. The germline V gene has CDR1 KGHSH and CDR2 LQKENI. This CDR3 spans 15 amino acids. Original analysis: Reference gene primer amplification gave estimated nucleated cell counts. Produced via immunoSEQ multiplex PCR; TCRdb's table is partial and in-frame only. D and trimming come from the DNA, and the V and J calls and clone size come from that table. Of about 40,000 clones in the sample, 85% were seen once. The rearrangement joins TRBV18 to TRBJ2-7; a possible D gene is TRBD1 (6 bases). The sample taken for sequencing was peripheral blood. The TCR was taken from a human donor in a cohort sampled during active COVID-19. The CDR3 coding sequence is TGTGCCAGCTCACCCAGCTCAGGGGCAACCTACGAGCAGTACTTC. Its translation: CASSPSSGATYEQYF. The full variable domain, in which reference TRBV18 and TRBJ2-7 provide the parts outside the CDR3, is NAGVMQNPRHLVRRRGQEARLRCSPMKGHSHVYWYRQLPEEGLKFMVYLQKENIIDESGMPKERFSAEFPKEGPSILRIQQVVRGDSAAYFCASSPSSGATYEQYFGPGTRLTVT.